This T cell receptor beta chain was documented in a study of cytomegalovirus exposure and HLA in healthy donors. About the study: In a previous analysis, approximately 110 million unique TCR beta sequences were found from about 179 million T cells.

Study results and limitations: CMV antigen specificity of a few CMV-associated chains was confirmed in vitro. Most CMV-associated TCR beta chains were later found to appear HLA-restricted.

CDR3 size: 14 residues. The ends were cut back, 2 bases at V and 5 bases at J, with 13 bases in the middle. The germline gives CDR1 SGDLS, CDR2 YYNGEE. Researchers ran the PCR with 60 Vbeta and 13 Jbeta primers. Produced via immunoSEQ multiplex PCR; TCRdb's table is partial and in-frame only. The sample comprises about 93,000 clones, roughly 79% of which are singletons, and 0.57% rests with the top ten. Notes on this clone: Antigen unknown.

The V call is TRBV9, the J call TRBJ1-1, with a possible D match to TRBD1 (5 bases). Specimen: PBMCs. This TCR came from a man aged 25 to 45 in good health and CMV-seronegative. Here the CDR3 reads CASSVTIRGTEAFF. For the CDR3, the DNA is TGTGCCAGCAGCGTTACAATTAGGGGTACTGAAGCTTTCTTT.